Sequencing of this T cell receptor (beta chain) was carried out in a study of early T cells in non-severe SARS-CoV-2 infection. Study as a whole: The sequenced material was bulk RNA from unsorted whole blood, and its chains were unpaired.

Study-wide results and limits: VDJdb matching skewed toward anti-spike CD8 responses, missing private and CD4 specificities.

Individually, cDNA molecules had unique molecular identifiers attached to them. TCRdb re-called the 5' RACE reads with MiXCR, one entry per CDR3 protein. The sample consists of around 44,000 distinct CDR3 sequences, about 7.8% of them appearing once. V shed 6 bases and J shed 1 base, with 4 bases lying between them. The CDR3 is made up of 11 amino acids. From germline, CDR1 is SNHLY and CDR2 FYNNEI. Many counts were recorded for this clonotype. Antigen: not known. The receptor was isolated from an adult who was a healthcare worker with PCR-confirmed SARS-CoV-2 infection or an uninfected control (not recorded which). The sequencing input was whole blood. The chain employs TRBV2 and TRBJ2-7; D gene ambiguous. The CDR3 region has the DNA TGTGCCAGCAGAGAGTCCTACGAGCAGTACTTC. The encoded protein is CASRESYEQYF.